Reported below is one T cell receptor (beta chain). Its cognate antigen is unknown. The entry originates in a study of cytomegalovirus exposure and HLA in healthy donors. General study results and limits: Both high specificity and high sensitivity reportedly marked the classifier's diagnosis of cytomegalovirus status.

The PCR had 60 Vbeta and 13 Jbeta primers. Sequencing was performed with immunoSEQ multiplex PCR; in TCRdb, only in-frame clones are kept and a portion is missing. Here the sample spans roughly 190,000 clones, about 9% being singletons. CDR3 length: 11 amino acids. V shed 1 base and J 15 bases; nucleotides not matched to a gene: 3. The germline V gene encodes CDR1 SGHAT and CDR2 FQNNGV. The sequence was collected from a woman aged 25-40 years in good health and CMV-seropositive. Sequenced material: PBMCs. The chain employs TRBV11-2 and TRBJ2-1, with 7 positions matching TRBD2. The CDR3 DNA follows: TGTGCCAGCAGCTTAGGAGCGGGACCGTTCTTC. Amino acids: CASSLGAGPFF. The variable domain in full, completed from reference TRBV11-2 and TRBJ2-1, reads EAGVAQSPRYKIIEKRQSVAFWCNPISGHATLYWYQQILGQGPKLLIQFQNNGVVDDSQLPKDRFSAERLKGVDSTLKIQPAKLEDSAVYLCASSLGAGPFFGPGTRLTVL.